This T cell receptor (beta chain) was found in a study of cytomegalovirus exposure and HLA in healthy donors. Regarding the study as a whole: CMV antigen specificity was confirmed in vitro for three CMV-associated chains. Around 160 TCR beta chains were listed as cytomegalovirus-associated. For most TCR sequences rarity was the rule, although some public TCRs occurred in many donors.

This table comes from immunoSEQ multiplex PCR, and its TCRdb copy is limited to in-frame clones, with some not included. The sample records 200,000 or so clones, more than 65% being singletons. Notes on this clone: Its antigen remains unknown. Because the CDR3's place on the DNA is in doubt, the DNA is left out and the CDR3 is given as listed by TCRdb.

CDR1 is SGHRS and CDR2 is YFSETQ in the germline V gene. Both ends counted, the CDR3 spans 17 residues. The donors were members of the roughly 120-subject validation cohort (separate from the roughly 670-subject first cohort). The rearrangement joins TRBV5-1 to TRBJ2-5; the listed D gene, TRBD1, was not tested against the DNA. Specimen: PBMCs. The receptor's source is a woman between 25 and 40 years old in good health and CMV-seropositive. The CDR3 sequence: CASSSTFGPGIEETQYF.